This T cell receptor (beta chain) was sequenced in a study of patients and donors after allogeneic stem cell transplantation. TCRdb redid the calling of the RT-PCR reads with MiXCR, one entry per CDR3 protein. The data contain about 210,000 distinct CDR3 sequences, 35% to 45% of them singletons. CDR1 SGDLS and CDR2 YYNGEE come from the germline V gene. The ends lost 4 bases at V and 4 bases at J; junction bases unmatched: 0. The CDR3 runs 14 residues. The chain couples TRBV9 to TRBJ2-1; 12 bases fit TRBD2. The sequenced material came from blood, either unsorted or a sorted T cell fraction (not recorded which). The sequence came from a human donor who was either an allogeneic HSCT recipient or a stem cell or donor lymphocyte infusion donor (not recorded which). It is not recorded whose cells these are; they may come from a transplant donor. DNA for the CDR3: TGTGCCAGCAGCACTAGCGGGGGGTACAATGAGCAGTTCTTC. Translation: CASSTSGGYNEQFF.